This passage covers 15 T cell receptor beta chains from one sample sequenced in a study of cytomegalovirus exposure and HLA in healthy donors. A multiplex PCR was run with 60 Vbeta primers and 13 Jbeta primers. Assay used: immunoSEQ multiplex PCR; TCRdb lists only in-frame clones, some missing. Of approximately 130,000 clones in the sample, around 85% were seen once. Sequencing used PBMCs. Receptor source: a woman aged 25 to 39 in good health and CMV-seropositive.

The genes are TRBV5-1 and TRBJ2-5; possible D gene TRBD2, 6 bases. The CDR3 is 15 residues long. Germline lookup yields CDR1 SGHRS and CDR2 YFSETQ. Trimming cost V 1 base and J 3 bases, with 13 bases left between them. The DNA for the CDR3 is TGCGCCAGCAGCTTGTGGATTAGCGGTGAAGAGACCCAGTACTTC. Its protein is CASSLWISGEETQYF.

This chain connects TRBV9 to TRBJ1-2; a weak D match, TRBD1 (5 bases). This CDR3 contains 15 residues. CDR1 SGDLS and CDR2 YYNGEE come from the germline V gene. The V end was cut by 3 bases, the J end by 2 bases, with 14 bases between. Here the CDR3 reads CASSGGGAANYGYTF. CDR3 nucleotides: TGTGCCAGCAGCGGGGGGGGTGCGGCCAACTATGGCTACACCTTC. The variable domain in full, completed from reference TRBV9 and TRBJ1-2, reads DSGVTQTPKHLITATGQRVTLRCSPRSGDLSVYWYQQSLDQGLQFLIQYYNGEERAKGNILERFSAQQFPDLHSELNLSSLELGDSALYFCASSGGGAANYGYTFGSGTRLTVV.

This clone has only a few counts. The chain joins TRBV2 to TRBJ1-4; the D gene is possibly TRBD1 (6 bases). Germline V gives CDR1 SNHLY, CDR2 FYNNEI. The CDR3 has 14 amino acids. V gave up 7 bases and J gave up 16 bases, with 25 bases separating them. In DNA, the CDR3 is TGTGCCAGCAAAACCGATAGCCCCCCAGGGGAAGAGTTTTTT. This gives the protein CASKTDSPPGEEFF.

The chain uses TRBV7-9 and TRBJ1-4; 8 bases align to TRBD1. The V segment lost 5 bases and the J segment 10 bases; nucleotides outside the gene matches: 18. CDR3 length: 17 amino acids. CDR1 is SEHNR and CDR2 is FQNEAQ in the germline V gene (reference sequence). This CDR3 reads CASSRPVTGDWRGKLFF. The DNA for the CDR3 is TGTGCCAGCAGCAGACCCGTGACAGGGGATTGGCGTGGAAAACTGTTTTTT.

This clone was counted only a few times. V and J are TRBV2 and TRBJ1-6, with D possibly being TRBD1 (5 bases). Deletions cut 6 bases from V and 5 bases from J, with 20 bases between. This CDR3 has 17 amino acids. Germline assignment: CDR1 SNHLY and CDR2 FYNNEI. Written as DNA, the CDR3 is TGTGCCAGCAGGGTTTCACAGGTTACTACCGATAATTCACCCCTCCACTTT. Translated: CASRVSQVTTDNSPLHF.

This clone is a singleton in its sample. V usage is TRBV6-6 and J usage is TRBJ2-7; 9 nucleotides agree with TRBD2. This CDR3 spans 14 amino acids. CDR1 is MNHNY, CDR2 SVGAGI, per germline (reference sequence). J was trimmed by 3 bases and V by 8 bases; bases with no gene match: 8. The DNA of the CDR3 is TGTGCCAGCCAATTTGCAGCGGGGGGCTACGAGCAGTACTTC. This encodes CASQFAAGGYEQYF.

The chain has TRBV5-1 and TRBJ1-4, with TRBD1 matching over 11 bases. CDR3 length: 16 amino acids. V was clipped by 0 bases and J by 6 bases; unmatched bases: 4. Germline V CDR1 and CDR2: SGHRS, YFSETQ. The DNA for the CDR3 is TGCGCCAGCAGCTTGGGGACAGGGGGCGCGGATGAAAAACTGTTTTTT. It yields the protein CASSLGTGGADEKLFF.

The chain has TRBV2 and TRBJ2-7; 8 nucleotides agree with TRBD2. CDR1 and CDR2 from the germline V gene are SNHLY and FYNNEI. The CDR3 has 14 residues. The trim removed 4 bases at V and 3 bases at J, leaving 5 bases unmatched. The CDR3 DNA is TGTGCCAGCAGTGGGGAACTAGCGGACTACGAGCAGTACTTC. Protein sequence: CASSGELADYEQYF.

The genes are TRBV19 and TRBJ2-5; 9 bases match TRBD1. Germline values: CDR1 LNHDA, CDR2 SQIVND (reference sequence). The CDR3 has 16 amino acids. With V trimmed by 6 bases and J by 0 bases, 8 bases remained unmatched. The DNA of the CDR3 is TGTGCCAGTAGGCGCGCCGGGACAGGGTACCAAGAGACCCAGTACTTC. Amino acid sequence: CASRRAGTGYQETQYF.

The chain uses TRBV6-1 and TRBJ1-1, with 7 bases aligning to TRBD1. The germline gives CDR1 MNHNS, CDR2 SASEGT. The CDR3 sequence is 14 residues long. J lost 5 bases, V lost 6 bases, and 9 bases had no gene match. The CDR3 nucleotides read TGTGCCAGCAGATCAGGGGGTGGGGTGACTGAAGCTTTCTTT. This codes for CASRSGGGVTEAFF.

This chain connects TRBV6-1 to TRBJ2-1, with 7 bases lining up with TRBD2. The V and J ends lost 6 bases and 10 bases, in that order; junction bases with no gene match: 6. The CDR3 sequence is 12 residues long. The V gene's germline CDR1 is MNHNS and CDR2 SASEGT. This CDR3 is CASRGTSVEQFF. The CDR3 nucleotides are TGTGCCAGCAGGGGTACTAGCGTCGAGCAGTTCTTC.

The chain employs TRBV29-1 and TRBJ1-2, with D unclear. CDR3 length: 11 residues. The germline CDR1 and CDR2 sequences are SQVTM and ANQGSEA. V lost 3 bases, J lost 2 bases, and 4 bases lay in between. CDR3 in DNA: TGCAGCGTTGAGAGCAACTATGGCTACACCTTC. Protein product: CSVESNYGYTF.

The chain has TRBV2 and TRBJ2-1, with D perhaps TRBD2 (7 bases). Germline values: CDR1 SNHLY, CDR2 FYNNEI. This CDR3 spans 14 amino acids. The germline V and J ends were trimmed by 0 bases and 9 bases, with 12 bases remaining between them. CDR3 region: CASSEARGAGEQFF. The CDR3 bases are TGTGCCAGCAGTGAAGCCCGGGGGGCGGGTGAGCAGTTCTTC.

V usage is TRBV6-6 and J usage is TRBJ1-1; D is perhaps TRBD1 (5 bases). V lost 6 bases to trimming and J lost 10 bases, with 12 bases between them. CDR3 size: 11 residues. Germline V gene sequence: CDR1 MNHNY, CDR2 SVGAGI (reference sequence). The CDR3 here is CASREGLGAFF. The CDR3, as DNA: TGTGCCAGCAGGGAGGGACTAGGAGCTTTCTTT.

This clone appeared once. The chain couples TRBV29-1 to TRBJ1-1, with TRBD1 as a possible D gene (5 bases). In germline, CDR1 is SQVTM, CDR2 ANQGSEA. This CDR3 comprises 13 residues. The V end lost 7 bases, the J end lost 1 base, and 13 bases lay between the germline ends. The CDR3 loop is CSATRDRNTEAFF. The DNA of the CDR3 is TGCAGCGCTACCCGCGACAGGAACACTGAAGCTTTCTTT.